The 16 T cell receptor beta chains reported below all come from one sample, sequenced in a study of Ad26.COV2.S vaccination and SARS-CoV-2 variants. Here immunoSEQ multiplex PCR was the method, and the copy in TCRdb shows in-frame clones only, minus some. This sample has hundreds of thousands of clones, with about 91% found just once. Sequences were derived from peripheral blood, sampled after recovery from COVID-19. These TCRs come from a human donor who had recovered from COVID-19.

The CDR3 region is CASSETKGNGYTF. In DNA, the CDR3 is TGTGCCAGCAGTGAAACCAAGGGGAATGGCTACACCTTC. This sequence joins TRBV6-1 and TRBJ1-2; possibly TRBD1 for D (5 bases). V gave up 2 bases and J gave up 6 bases, with 10 bases separating them. The CDR3 loop spans 13 amino acids. CDR1 MNHNS and CDR2 SASEGT come from the germline V gene.

V and J are TRBV10-3 and TRBJ2-1; the D gene is possibly TRBD2 (6 bases). The germline V and J ends were trimmed by 6 bases and 0 bases, with 12 bases remaining between them. CDR3 size: 15 residues. Per the germline V gene, CDR1 is ENHRY and CDR2 is SYGVKD. For the CDR3, the DNA is TGTGCCATCAGGGGTTCCGGGAGCTCCTACAATGAGCAGTTCTTC. Translating gives CAIRGSGSSYNEQFF.

The chain joins TRBV5-1 to TRBJ1-1; 12 nucleotides agree with TRBD1. Trimming removed 3 bases from V and 7 bases from J; junction bases left unmatched: 13. The V gene's germline CDR1 is SGHRS and CDR2 YFSETQ. The CDR3 is 17 residues long. The CDR3 sequence: CASSSRRDRGPGGEAFF. CDR3 nucleotides: TGCGCCAGCAGCTCTAGAAGGGACAGGGGGCCGGGAGGTGAAGCTTTCTTT. Full variable domain (rest looked up from reference TRBV5-1 and TRBJ1-1): KAGVTQTPRYLIKTRGQQVTLSCSPISGHRSVSWYQQTPGQGLQFLFEYFSETQRNKGNFPGRFSGRQFSNSRSEMNVSTLELGDSALYLCASSSRRDRGPGGEAFFGQGTRLTVV.

The chain recombines TRBV7-8 with TRBJ2-7; a possible D gene is TRBD2 (6 bases). Trimming pared 1 base from V and 2 bases from J, leaving 9 bases between. The CDR3 has 14 amino acids. In germline, CDR1 is SGHVS, CDR2 FQNEAQ. CDR3 sequence: CASSLVAGPYEQYF. DNA for the CDR3: TGTGCCAGCAGCTTAGTTGCGGGGCCCTACGAGCAGTACTTC.

This clone was counted once. The DNA for the CDR3 is TGTGCCAGCTTACGGCGACAGGACCTAAACTATGGCTACACCTTC. It codes for CASLRRQDLNYGYTF. The gene calls are TRBV6-6 and TRBJ1-2; D perhaps matches TRBD1 (6 bases). Germline assignment: CDR1 MNHNY and CDR2 SVGAGI (reference sequence). CDR3 size: 15 residues. Trimming pared 8 bases from V and 2 bases from J, leaving 18 bases between.

V gene TRBV7-2 combines with J gene TRBJ1-1; D perhaps matches TRBD1 (5 bases). CDR3 size: 13 residues. Germline lookup yields CDR1 SGHTA and CDR2 FQGNSA. Trimming cost V 4 bases and J 0 bases, with 6 bases left between them. This CDR3 reads CASSSRVNTEAFF. The CDR3 nucleotides read TGTGCCAGCAGCTCCAGGGTGAACACTGAAGCTTTCTTT.

The chain has TRBV27 and TRBJ2-3; D is undetermined. CDR1 MNHEY and CDR2 SMNVEV come from the germline V gene (reference sequence). The CDR3 totals 13 residues. The ends were cut back, 2 bases at V and 3 bases at J, with 6 bases in the middle. The CDR3 region is CASSLGETDTQYF. In nucleotides, the CDR3 is TGTGCCAGCAGTTTAGGGGAAACAGATACGCAGTATTTT.

The rearrangement joins TRBV7-9 to TRBJ1-4; D is uncertain. This CDR3 region has 13 residues. The germline V gene has CDR1 SEHNR and CDR2 FQNEAQ (reference sequence). The V gene lost 1 base and the J gene lost 10 bases, with 10 bases spanning the gap. CDR3 coding DNA: TGTGCCAGCAGCTTAGGGGCCTCTGGAAAACTGTTTTTT. As protein: CASSLGASGKLFF. The full variable domain, rest sourced from reference TRBV7-9 and TRBJ1-4, is DTGVSQNPRHKITKRGQNVTFRCDPISEHNRLYWYRQTLGQGPEFLTYFQNEAQLEKSRLLSDRFSAERPKGSFSTLEIQRTEQGDSAMYLCASSLGASGKLFFGSGTQLSVL.

As DNA, the CDR3 is TGTGCCAGTTCACCCGGTTATGGCACTGAAGCTTTCTTT. This translates into CASSPGYGTEAFF. The chain joins TRBV6-5 to TRBJ1-1; D uncertain. Germline V gives CDR1 MNHEY, CDR2 SVGAGI. V lost 9 bases to trimming and J lost 4 bases, with 15 bases between them. The CDR3 is 13 residues long.

The chain recombines TRBV5-1 with TRBJ2-1; D not resolved. CDR1 is SGHRS and CDR2 is YFSETQ in the germline V gene. V lost 6 bases and J lost 6, with 4 bases in between. The CDR3 covers 10 residues. Here the CDR3 DNA reads TGCGCCAGCAAGGGCAATGAGCAGTTCTTC. This codes for CASKGNEQFF.

The chain has TRBV5-4 and TRBJ2-1; 11 bases agree with TRBD1. This CDR3 contains 16 residues. Germline lookup yields CDR1 SGHNT and CDR2 YYREEE (reference sequence). J gave up 6 bases and V 2 bases, and 7 bases lay outside the gene matches. This CDR3 is CASSLLTGTGGNEQFF. The CDR3 DNA sequence: TGTGCCAGCAGCTTACTAACCGGGACAGGGGGCAATGAGCAGTTCTTC.

This clone has more than one count but fewer than ten. This could be a read error, since a much larger clone is one nucleotide away. Within the sample, other DNA sequences also encode this same CDR3. The V gene is TRBV9, the J gene TRBJ1-1; 8 bases are a match to TRBD1. Germline V gene lookup returns CDR1 SGDLS and CDR2 YYNGEE. The V and J ends lost 0 bases and 1 base, in that order; junction bases with no gene match: 2. The CDR3 contains 15 residues. The CDR3 sequence is CASSVGTGSNTEAFF. CDR3 in DNA: TGTGCCAGCAGCGTAGGGACAGGGTCGAACACTGAAGCTTTCTTT.

The rearrangement links TRBV10-1 to TRBJ2-7; D remains unclear. CDR3 size: 13 residues. The V and J ends lost 5 bases and 0 bases respectively, with 8 bases between them. CDR1 and CDR2 (germline): WNHNN, SYGVQD (reference sequence). The CDR3 DNA follows: TGCGCCAGCAGTCAAGGCCTCTCCTACGAGCAGTACTTC. It yields the protein CASSQGLSYEQYF.

This clone is a singleton in its sample. The chain combines TRBV9 with TRBJ2-1; TRBD2 agrees at 9 bases. The ends lost 1 base at V and 8 bases at J; junction bases unmatched: 16. In germline, CDR1 is SGDLS, CDR2 YYNGEE. This CDR3 spans 18 amino acids. DNA for the CDR3: TGTGCCAGCAGCGTAATGGCTAGCGGGGTCGTAGGGTCCTATGAGCAGTTCTTC. Amino acids: CASSVMASGVVGSYEQFF.

V gene TRBV4-1 combines with J gene TRBJ2-5, with 11 bases aligning to TRBD2. Unmatched junction bases numbered 8, after V lost 0 bases and J lost 5 bases. The length of the CDR3 is 17 residues. Germline CDR1 and CDR2: MGHRA and YSYEKL. Here the CDR3 DNA reads TGCGCCAGCAGCCAAGAAGGGGCTAGCGGGGGGTTTGAGACCCAGTACTTC. Its translation: CASSQEGASGGFETQYF.

This clone has a single count. The chain has TRBV11-2 and TRBJ2-7; D uncertain. The CDR3 has 12 residues. Germline V lookup: CDR1 SGHAT, CDR2 FQNNGV. The V gene lost 0 bases and the J gene lost 8 bases, with 8 bases spanning the gap. This CDR3 reads CASSLDGDKQYF. CDR3 sequence (DNA): TGTGCCAGCAGCTTAGATGGGGATAAGCAGTACTTC.